Listed below are T cell receptor beta chains from one sample, sequenced in a study of response to subunit inactivated influenza vaccine. TCRdb independently ran MiXCR on the RT-PCR reads; one entry per CDR3 protein. The sample lists approximately 300,000 distinct CDR3 sequences, approximately 23% occurring once. Sample: PBMCs from blood, taken approximately 22 months after vaccination. These receptor sequences come from a man aged 45-69 years who received an inactivated influenza vaccine. Both conserved end residues are part of each CDR3. A D gene is named only where the DNA matches it firmly. Not every row has a clone size; where given, it reads once, few, many or a size class.

v_call	clone_size	j_call	d_call	cdr3_nt	cdr3_aa
TRBV5-1	many	TRBJ1-6	.	TGCGCCAGCAGTTACGACAGTAATAATTCACCCCTCCACTTT	CASSYDSNNSPLHF
TRBV6-2/TRBV6-3	few	TRBJ2-2	.	TGTGCCAGCAGTGCCCTCGGGAACACCGGGGAGCTGTTTTTT	CASSALGNTGELFF
TRBV16	.	TRBJ1-5	.	TGTGCCAGCAGTCCCGACGGGGTTAGCAATCAGCCCCAGCATTTT	CASSPDGVSNQPQHF
TRBV7-9	.	TRBJ2-1	.	TGTGCCAGCAGCTTAGAAAACAATGAGCAGTTCTTC	CASSLENNEQFF
TRBV4-1	few	TRBJ1-5	.	TGCGCCAGCAGCCAAAGAGCGGCCGAGTATAGCAATCAGCCCCAGCATTTT	CASSQRAAEYSNQPQHF
TRBV20-1	.	TRBJ2-1	TRBD2	TGCAGTGCTGTTAGCGGGAGGGCCCATGAGCAGTTCTTC	CSAVSGRAHEQFF
TRBV5-1	.	TRBJ1-1	.	TGCGCCAGCAGCTCGACCGGCGGCGTAGGTGAAGCTTTCTTT	CASSSTGGVGEAFF
TRBV3-1	.	TRBJ2-3	.	TGTGCCAGCAGCCAAGGGCGCACAGATACGCAGTATTTT	CASSQGRTDTQYF
TRBV30	.	TRBJ1-3	TRBD1	TGTGCCTGGAGTGTAACAAGGACAGGGATTTGGAACACCATATATTTT	CAWSVTRTGIWNTIYF
TRBV5-1	.	TRBJ2-7	TRBD1	TGCGCCAGCAGACCGACAGGGAGCGGTGGGGTATCCTACGAGCAGTACTTC	CASRPTGSGGVSYEQYF
TRBV2	few	TRBJ2-7	.	TGTGCCATTACAGGGTTTTCAGCCCGTTACGAGCAGTACTTC	CAITGFSARYEQYF
TRBV2	.	TRBJ2-7	TRBD1	TGTGCCAGCACCGACAGGGGGAGCTCCTACGAGCAGTACTTC	CASTDRGSSYEQYF
TRBV5-4	.	TRBJ2-1	.	TGTGCCAGCAGCTTCATGGTGGGGGTAAGAACCTACAATGAGCAGTTCTTC	CASSFMVGVRTYNEQFF
TRBV18	many	TRBJ1-5	.	TGTGCCAGCTCACCAGGAGGGGATCAGCCCCAGCATTTT	CASSPGGDQPQHF
TRBV28	few	TRBJ2-7	TRBD1	TGTGCCAGCAGTTTATCCCCGGGACAGGGAGGGGAGCAGTACTTC	CASSLSPGQGGEQYF
TRBV6-5	many	TRBJ1-1	TRBD1	TGTGCCAGCAGTTACTCGACAGGGACTGAAGCTTTCTTT	CASSYSTGTEAFF
TRBV10-3	.	TRBJ1-6	.	TGTGCCATCAGGGGATCCACACCTACGAGTTCACCCCTCCACTTT	CAIRGSTPTSSPLHF
TRBV19	.	TRBJ2-1	.	TGTGCCAGTAGTAGCGAGGGGCTACACTCCTACAATGAGCAGTTCTTC	CASSSEGLHSYNEQFF
TRBV5-1	many	TRBJ1-2	.	TGCGCCAGCAGCTTGGAAGGGGCCGGCTACACCTTC	CASSLEGAGYTF
TRBV24-1	few	TRBJ2-3	TRBD1	TGTGCCACCAGTGACTATTGGGACAGGTGGGCCACAGATACGCAGTATTTT	CATSDYWDRWATDTQYF
TRBV4-3	.	TRBJ2-4	TRBD2	TGCGCCAGCAGCCAAGGAGTCGGGGGAGGGGCCAAAAACATTCAGTACTTC	CASSQGVGGGAKNIQYF
TRBV13	.	TRBJ2-2	.	TGTGCCAGCAGCAGTGACAGCGCCACCGGGGAGCTGTTTTTT	CASSSDSATGELFF
TRBV14	few	TRBJ2-5	.	TGTGCCAGCAGCCAAGAGTTGTGGTCAGAGACCCAGTACTTC	CASSQELWSETQYF
TRBV15	few	TRBJ1-6	.	TGTGCCACCAGCGGCGACAGGACTCCCAATTCACCCCTCCACTTT	CATSGDRTPNSPLHF
TRBV20-1	few	TRBJ1-1	.	TGCAGTGCTAGAGATAAGGGGGGCACTGAAGCTTTCTTT	CSARDKGGTEAFF
TRBV6-5	many	TRBJ1-3	.	TGTGCCAGCAGTTACTCGGCAGGGTCTGGAAACACCATATATTTT	CASSYSAGSGNTIYF
TRBV28	few	TRBJ2-4	.	TGTGCCAGCAACGACCTTAGCGTTGTAGCCAAAAACATTCAGTACTTC	CASNDLSVVAKNIQYF
TRBV29-1	few	TRBJ1-5	.	TGCAGCGTTCGGGAAGGATCGTGGCAGCCCCAGCATTTT	CSVREGSWQPQHF
TRBV6-5	few	TRBJ1-1	.	TGTGCCAGCAGTTTTGGGGGAATCATGAACACTGAAGCTTTCTTT	CASSFGGIMNTEAFF
TRBV11-2	many	TRBJ1-2	.	TGTGCCAGCAGAGACATAAAAAATACAGGGATCCTCTATGGCTACACCTTC	CASRDIKNTGILYGYTF
TRBV7-9	.	TRBJ2-2	TRBD1	TGTGCCAGCAGCACAGGGACAGGGGATAACGGGGAGCTGTTTTTT	CASSTGTGDNGELFF
TRBV12-3/TRBV12-4	few	TRBJ2-5	.	TGTGCCAGCAGTTTTTGGGAAGATGTTGAGACCCAGTACTTC	CASSFWEDVETQYF
TRBV20-1	many	TRBJ1-5	TRBD1	TGCAGTGCTAGAGACCTAACAGGGGGGGTCGATCAGCCCCAGCATTTT	CSARDLTGGVDQPQHF
TRBV5-1	.	TRBJ1-2	TRBD1	TGCGCCAGCAGCTTGGCCGGACAGGATGGTGGCTACACCTTC	CASSLAGQDGGYTF
TRBV12-5	.	TRBJ2-3	.	TGTGCTAGTGGTTCCACTTCGGGCGGAGATACGCAGTATTTT	CASGSTSGGDTQYF
TRBV28	.	TRBJ2-3	TRBD1	TGTGCCAGCGGGCTCGGACAGGGGGTTAGCACAGATACGCAGTATTTT	CASGLGQGVSTDTQYF
TRBV29-1	few	TRBJ2-1	TRBD2	TGCAGCGTTGAAGGCCTTGTCCCGACTAGCGGGGGAAAAAGCTCCTACAATGAGCAGTTCTTC	CSVEGLVPTSGGKSSYNEQFF
TRBV12-3/TRBV12-4	.	TRBJ1-4	.	TGTGCCAGCAGTTCTGGGGTTCGGGAAAAACTGTTTTTT	CASSSGVREKLFF
TRBV5-1	few	TRBJ2-5	.	TGCGCCAGCAGCCCTAATAGTAGGAGGGAGACCCAGTACTTC	CASSPNSRRETQYF
TRBV4-2	.	TRBJ2-7	TRBD2	TGTGCCAGCAGCCCACATATGCCGTTAGCGGGGGGGGACTACGAGCAGTACTTC	CASSPHMPLAGGDYEQYF
TRBV19	.	TRBJ1-5	.	TGTGCCAGTAGACAGCGTCAAGAATTTCAGCCCCAGCATTTT	CASRQRQEFQPQHF
TRBV12-3/TRBV12-4	.	TRBJ2-5	TRBD2	TGTGCCAGCAGTTTACGCGGGAGGGTCCAAGAGACCCAGTACTTC	CASSLRGRVQETQYF
TRBV10-3	few	TRBJ2-5	.	TGTGCCATCAGTGAGTCGAGGGAGACCCAGTACTTC	CAISESRETQYF
TRBV7-2	many	TRBJ1-1	.	TGTGCCAGCAGCTTATTCGGGCTGAACACTGAAGCTTTCTTT	CASSLFGLNTEAFF
TRBV12-3/TRBV12-4	many	TRBJ1-2	TRBD1	TGTGCCAGCAGTTTTTTCACAGGGGATGGCTACACCTTC	CASSFFTGDGYTF
TRBV10-3	.	TRBJ2-7	.	TGTGCCATCCTCGCCGAGAGCGGGTTTCCCTACGAGCAGTACTTC	CAILAESGFPYEQYF
TRBV28	many	TRBJ1-4	.	TGTGCCAGCAGCTCCCACCCGGTTGGGGATGAAAAACTGTTTTTT	CASSSHPVGDEKLFF
TRBV5-1	many	TRBJ1-1	.	TGCGCCAGCAGCGGGGGACTGCTGAACACTGAAGCTTTCTTT	CASSGGLLNTEAFF
TRBV7-9	.	TRBJ2-1	TRBD2	TGTGCCGGAGGACTAGCGGGAGGCAATGAGCAGTTCTTC	CAGGLAGGNEQFF
TRBV6-5	many	TRBJ1-1	.	TGTGCCAGCAGTTACGCCAGGGGGAACACTGAAGCTTTCTTT	CASSYARGNTEAFF
TRBV7-3	.	TRBJ2-1	TRBD2	TGTGCCAGCAGCCCTCGGGAGGCCTACTACAATGAGCAGTTCTTC	CASSPREAYYNEQFF
TRBV11-2	few	TRBJ2-3	.	TGTGCCAGCAGCTTAGATCTTTCTAGTCCAGATACGCAGTATTTT	CASSLDLSSPDTQYF
TRBV12-3/TRBV12-4	once	TRBJ2-7	.	TGTGCCGGCAGTTTAGGAGGACATCAGTACGAGCAGTACTTC	CAGSLGGHQYEQYF
TRBV12-3/TRBV12-4	.	TRBJ2-1	TRBD2	TGTGCCAGCAGTTTATCACTAGCGGGAGCCAATGAGCAGTTCTTC	CASSLSLAGANEQFF
TRBV7-7	.	TRBJ2-5	.	TGTGCTAGCAGCTTTACAGGGAGGGGAGAGACCCAGTACTTC	CASSFTGRGETQYF
TRBV3-1	few	TRBJ1-5	TRBD1	TGTGCCAGCAGCCAAGAGACGACAGGGCTGAGCAATCAGCCCCAGCATTTT	CASSQETTGLSNQPQHF